This TCR beta chain was documented in a study of blood T cell repertoires in COVID-19. Whole-study context: Acute and convalescent COVID-19 samples came from the United States, Italy and Spain. T cells, B-cell-depleted T cells, or PBMCs supplied cDNA or gDNA.

Sequencing was performed with immunoSEQ multiplex PCR; in TCRdb, only in-frame clones are kept and a portion is missing. In the table there are 200,000 to 250,000 clones, under 90% of which are singletons. Participants were aged about 18 to 100 years from about two dozen US areas. Recovered status in Cohort 3 required two negative PCRs, clearance, or symptom resolution. This clone was seen a handful of times. V dropped 8 bases and J dropped 0 bases, with 8 bases sitting between them. Germline assignment: CDR1 MNHEY and CDR2 SMNVEV (reference sequence). This CDR3 spans 12 amino acids. V is TRBV27 and J is TRBJ2-7; D may be TRBD2 (5 bases). This TCR came from a man aged 40-50 years who had recovered from COVID-19. The material sequenced was PBMCs or T cells enriched from blood (not recorded which). CDR3 sequence: CASSGSSYEQYF. CDR3 bases: TGTGCCAGCTCGGGGAGCTCCTACGAGCAGTACTTC.